These 9 T cell receptor beta chains were sequenced from one sample in a study of Tregs in tolerant kidney transplant recipients. Sequencing used immunoSEQ multiplex PCR; TCRdb keeps in-frame clones, though not all of them. The sample has 75,000 to 85,000 clones; under 95% are singletons. Sample: Tregs from blood, taken before the transplant. These receptor sequences come from a human donor who received a combined kidney and bone marrow transplant.

The chain employs TRBV5-1 and TRBJ2-7, with 9 positions matching TRBD2. The J segment lost 4 bases and the V segment lost 4 bases, leaving 6 bases of the junction unmatched. This CDR3 is 14 amino acids long. From germline, CDR1 is SGHRS and CDR2 YFSETQ. Here the CDR3 reads CASSPTLAGYEQYF. The DNA of the CDR3 is TGCGCCAGCAGCCCGACTCTAGCGGGATACGAGCAGTACTTC.

This chain connects TRBV27 to TRBJ2-7; TRBD1 matches at 7 bases. The ends lost 3 bases at V and 0 bases at J; junction bases unmatched: 11. There are 17 residues in the CDR3. CDR1 and CDR2 from the germline V gene are MNHEY and SMNVEV (reference sequence). The chain's CDR3 is CASSFRTGSDLSYEQYF. DNA of the CDR3: TGTGCCAGCAGTTTCCGGACAGGCTCTGACCTCTCCTACGAGCAGTACTTC.

This chain uses TRBV9 with TRBJ2-1; TRBD2 agrees at 10 bases. The CDR3 is 14 residues long. V lost 4 bases, J lost 6 bases, and 4 bases stayed unmatched. Germline-derived CDR1 and CDR2 are SGDLS and YYNGEE. In DNA, the CDR3 is TGTGCCAGCAGCTTCGGACTAGCGGTCAATGAGCAGTTCTTC. It translates to CASSFGLAVNEQFF.

The J gene is TRBJ1-1, the V gene TRBV29-1; D call uncertain. This CDR3 contains 13 residues. Trimming took 7 bases from V and 0 from J, leaving 12 bases between them. Germline CDR1 SQVTM, CDR2 ANQGSEA. The CDR3 bases are TGCAGCGCAAAGGCCAACATGAACACTGAAGCTTTCTTT. Its protein product is CSAKANMNTEAFF.

This clone came up once. CDR3 bases: TGTGCCAGCAGTGTCGAGACTAGCCCCACAGATACGCAGTATTTT. Encoded protein: CASSVETSPTDTQYF. This rearrangement joins TRBV6-4 to TRBJ2-3; TRBD2 agrees at 7 bases. V lost 4 bases, J lost 2 bases, and 6 bases stayed unmatched. This CDR3 is built from 15 residues. In germline, CDR1 is MRHNA, CDR2 SNTAGT.

This sequence joins TRBV6-4 and TRBJ2-2; TRBD2 matches 7 bases. The germline V gene has CDR1 MRHNA and CDR2 SNTAGT. V lost 5 bases, J lost 0 bases, and 6 bases stayed unmatched. This CDR3 has 16 amino acids. CDR3 coding DNA: TGTGCCAGCAGTCGGGCGGGAGAACCGAACACCGGGGAGCTGTTTTTT. Encoded protein: CASSRAGEPNTGELFF.

This clone was recorded a few times. The V gene is TRBV6-1, the J gene TRBJ2-7; the D call may be TRBD1 or TRBD2 (5 bases each). The CDR3 has 12 amino acids. The ends were cut back, 4 bases at V and 6 bases at J, with 10 bases in the middle. Germline assignment: CDR1 MNHNS and CDR2 SASEGT. DNA of the CDR3: TGTGCCAGCAGTGGCGAGGGGACCGAGCAGTACTTC. It encodes CASSGEGTEQYF.

Turning to this clone: The sample holds other DNA sequences that translate to the same CDR3. The chain combines TRBV19 with TRBJ1-2; possibly TRBD1 for D (5 bases). Germline loops: CDR1 LNHDA, CDR2 SQIVND (reference sequence). V was pared by 5 bases and J by 1 base, with 8 bases between. There are 13 residues in the CDR3. The DNA for the CDR3 is TGTGCCAGTAGTCCGGACATTAACTATGGCTACACCTTC. It specifies CASSPDINYGYTF.

The gene calls are TRBV7-9 and TRBJ1-1; 8 bases fit TRBD1. Germline CDR1 SEHNR, CDR2 FQNEAQ (reference sequence). V shed 5 bases, J shed 11 bases, and the junction held 10 bases outside the gene matches. The CDR3 length is 13 residues. As DNA, the CDR3 is TGTGCCAGCAGCCCAACCACAGGGGGAGCGGCTTTCTTT. Translated, it gives CASSPTTGGAAFF.